Presented here are 31 T cell receptor beta chains from one specimen sequenced in a study of beta chain features in type 1 diabetes. Regarding the study as a whole: Moderate yet significant TCRB CDR3 shortening was seen in Type 1 diabetes patients in all four CD4+ subsets.

All of the isolated RNA was reverse transcribed, so expressed TCRB transcripts were sequenced. Produced via immunoSEQ multiplex PCR; TCRdb's table is partial and in-frame only. The sample includes about 660,000 clones, over 12% seen only once; the top ten take around 0.04%. Antigen specificity for these receptors is unknown. Sequencing was performed on naive CD4+ T cells from blood. These receptors were taken from a man between 18 and 29 years old with type 1 diabetes.

The CDR3 loop reads CASSEFAGYTEAFF. The CDR3 DNA sequence: TGTGCCAGCAGTGAATTTGCAGGTTACACTGAAGCTTTCTTT. The V call is TRBV25-1, the J call TRBJ1-1, with D unclear. The germline CDR1 and CDR2 sequences are MGHDK and SYGVNS. V lost 1 base and J lost 3, with 9 bases in between. The CDR3 is made up of 14 amino acids.

The V gene is TRBV19, the J gene TRBJ2-5; 11 bases align to TRBD2. V was clipped by 4 bases and J by 5 bases; unmatched bases: 9. There are 16 residues in the CDR3. Per germline, CDR1 LNHDA and CDR2 SQIVND (reference sequence). CDR3 loop: CASSTPPTSGTETQYF. Here the CDR3 DNA reads TGTGCCAGTAGTACCCCACCGACTAGCGGGACGGAGACCCAGTACTTC.

V usage is TRBV29-1 and J usage is TRBJ1-4; D may be TRBD1 (6 bases). Germline V gives CDR1 SQVTM, CDR2 ANQGSEA. The V end was cut by 3 bases, the J end by 7 bases, with 12 bases between. The CDR3 is 13 amino acids. CDR3 sequence reads: CSVEGRGGEKLFF. DNA of the CDR3: TGCAGCGTTGAGGGCAGGGGCGGTGAAAAACTGTTTTTT.

This clone has a handful of counts. The rearrangement uses TRBV27 and TRBJ2-7; 8 nucleotides align to TRBD2. Trimming at V came to 6 bases and at J to 4 bases, leaving 5 bases not matched to a gene. This CDR3 region has 13 residues. The V gene's germline CDR1 is MNHEY and CDR2 SMNVEV (reference sequence). CDR3 loop: CASRMTSVYEQYF. The CDR3 bases are TGTGCCAGCAGGATGACTAGCGTATACGAGCAGTACTTC.

The V and J genes are TRBV18 and TRBJ2-5; D ambiguous. The CDR3 has 12 amino acids. Trimming pared 3 bases from V and 4 bases from J, leaving 6 bases between. Germline V CDR1 and CDR2: KGHSH, LQKENI. DNA for the CDR3: TGTGCCAGCTCACCCTACGGAGAGACCCAGTACTTC. This encodes CASSPYGETQYF. Combining the CDR3 with reference TRBV18 and TRBJ2-5 gives the whole variable domain NAGVMQNPRHLVRRRGQEARLRCSPMKGHSHVYWYRQLPEEGLKFMVYLQKENIIDESGMPKERFSAEFPKEGPSILRIQQVVRGDSAAYFCASSPYGETQYFGPGTRLLVL.

This clone was counted between two and nine times. This sequence joins TRBV18 and TRBJ1-2; D ambiguous. Germline V gene lookup returns CDR1 KGHSH and CDR2 LQKENI. V was pared by 2 bases and J by 2 bases, with 6 bases between. This CDR3 comprises 13 residues. The CDR3 region has the DNA TGTGCCAGCTCACCAGCAAGCAACTATGGCTACACCTTC. This sequence encodes CASSPASNYGYTF.

This chain uses TRBV28 with TRBJ1-1; D is uncertain. The CDR3 runs to 13 residues. Trimming left V 11 bases short and J 5 bases short, with 18 bases between. Germline V lookup: CDR1 MDHEN, CDR2 SYDVKM. Written as DNA, the CDR3 is TGTGCCTGTGGAATAAGGTCCGAAACTGAAGCTTTCTTT. This codes for CACGIRSETEAFF.

This rearrangement joins TRBV5-1 to TRBJ1-1, with D unresolved. V was clipped by 1 base and J by 4 bases, with 17 bases between them. The CDR3 length is 16 residues. CDR1 and CDR2 from the germline V gene are SGHRS and YFSETQ. CDR3 sequence reads: CASSLRPVGDSTEAFF. The CDR3 DNA reads TGCGCCAGCAGCTTGAGGCCGGTGGGTGATAGCACTGAAGCTTTCTTT.

This clone was seen only a few times. V and J are TRBV7-9 and TRBJ1-4, with 10 bases lining up with TRBD1. Germline lookup yields CDR1 SEHNR and CDR2 FQNEAQ (reference sequence). After removal of 7 bases from V and 7 bases from J, the junction contained 6 bases not matched to a gene. This CDR3 spans 14 amino acids. CDR3 in amino acids: CASTGQGVTEKLFF. The CDR3 bases are TGTGCCAGCACCGGACAGGGGGTGACTGAAAAACTGTTTTTT.

This clone occurred a few times. Other DNA sequences in the sample encode the same CDR3. The J gene is TRBJ1-1, the V gene TRBV30; D call uncertain. The V and J ends lost 0 bases and 0 bases respectively, with 5 bases between them. There are 13 residues in the CDR3. Germline loops: CDR1 GTSNPN, CDR2 SVGIG (reference sequence). The CDR3 region has the DNA TGTGCCTGGAGTGTGGGGTTGAACACTGAAGCTTTCTTT. Translating it yields CAWSVGLNTEAFF.

CDR3: CASSERQGSYEQYF. In nucleotides, the CDR3 is TGCGCCAGCAGTGAGCGGCAGGGCTCCTACGAGCAGTACTTC. The gene calls are TRBV10-2 and TRBJ2-7; D is possibly TRBD1 (5 bases). The CDR3 sequence is 14 residues long. Germline loops: CDR1 WSHSY, CDR2 SAAADI. Trimming removed 2 bases at V and 0 bases at J, with 8 bases between.

The gene calls are TRBV4-3 and TRBJ2-5, with a possible D match to TRBD1 (6 bases). From germline, CDR1 is LGHNA and CDR2 YSLEER. The CDR3 loop spans 13 amino acids. The V end lost 7 bases, the J end lost 5 bases, and 14 bases lay between the germline ends. The CDR3 region has the DNA TGCGCCAGCAAGTTGACAGGAGAGGAGACCCAGTACTTC. It specifies CASKLTGEETQYF.

This chain links TRBV14 with TRBJ2-7; maybe TRBD1 (5 bases). Germline V gene sequence: CDR1 SGHDN, CDR2 FVKESK. Trimming removed 4 bases at V and 4 bases at J, with 5 bases between. The CDR3 runs 11 residues. Written as DNA, the CDR3 is TGTGCCAGCAGCCCAGGGTACGAGCAGTACTTC. It translates to CASSPGYEQYF.

The rearrangement joins TRBV29-1 to TRBJ2-4; D not resolved. The V and J ends lost 4 bases and 0 bases respectively, with 10 bases between them. CDR3 length equals 14 residues. Germline lookup yields CDR1 SQVTM and CDR2 ANQGSEA. DNA for the CDR3: TGCAGCGTTGTGAAAGGATCAGCCAAAAACATTCAGTACTTC. Protein: CSVVKGSAKNIQYF.

This clone was detected only a few times. J is TRBJ2-1 and V is TRBV7-9; 12 positions agree with TRBD1. The CDR3 is 16 amino acids. J was trimmed by 10 bases and V by 4 bases; bases with no gene match: 11. Germline values: CDR1 SEHNR, CDR2 FQNEAQ (reference sequence). DNA of the CDR3: TGTGCCAGCAGCTCATTCGGGACAGGGGGCCCTATAGAGCAGTTCTTC. This translates into CASSSFGTGGPIEQFF.

The gene calls are TRBV4-3 and TRBJ2-1, with TRBD2 matching 7 bases. Looked up from germline, CDR1 is LGHNA and CDR2 is YSLEER. This CDR3 is 16 amino acids long. V lost 0 bases and J lost 4; bases outside the gene matches: 6. This CDR3 reads CASSQEGTNLYNEQFF. The CDR3 coding sequence is TGCGCCAGCAGCCAAGAAGGGACTAATTTGTACAATGAGCAGTTCTTC.

The chain combines TRBV4-3 with TRBJ1-2; tentative D call: TRBD1 (5 bases). Germline CDR1 reads LGHNA; CDR2 reads YSLEER. V lost 1 base to trimming and J lost 4 bases, with 13 bases between them. The length of the CDR3 is 15 residues. CDR3 DNA: TGCGCCAGCAGCCAAGGGCACCAGGGAGCCTATGGCTACACCTTC. Translated, it gives CASSQGHQGAYGYTF.

The chain links TRBV18 to TRBJ1-5, with 9 nucleotides matching TRBD1. Germline V CDR1 and CDR2: KGHSH, LQKENI. V lost 4 bases to trimming and J lost 7 bases; unmatched junction nucleotides: 8. The CDR3 loop spans 15 amino acids. The CDR3 DNA is TGTGCCAGCTCACAGACAGGGGGATCGGGACAGCCCCAGCATTTT. Translating gives CASSQTGGSGQPQHF. Supplemented by reference TRBV18 and TRBJ1-5, the full variable domain reads NAGVMQNPRHLVRRRGQEARLRCSPMKGHSHVYWYRQLPEEGLKFMVYLQKENIIDESGMPKERFSAEFPKEGPSILRIQQVVRGDSAAYFCASSQTGGSGQPQHFGDGTRLSIL.

The rearrangement uses TRBV9 and TRBJ2-1; D gene uncertain. V lost 0 bases, J lost 5 bases, and 6 bases lay in between. This CDR3 comprises 13 residues. CDR1 is SGDLS and CDR2 is YYNGEE in the germline V gene. CDR3 loop: CASSVEFNNEQFF. The CDR3 nucleotides read TGTGCCAGCAGCGTAGAGTTTAACAATGAGCAGTTCTTC.

The J gene is TRBJ2-4, the V gene TRBV5-6; weak D call: TRBD2 (5 bases). The V gene lost 0 bases and the J gene lost 5 bases, with 12 bases spanning the gap. This CDR3 is 15 amino acids long. Germline V gene lookup returns CDR1 SGHDT and CDR2 YYEEEE. This CDR3 reads CASSLAGLEQNIQYF. CDR3 nucleotides: TGTGCCAGCAGCTTGGCCGGACTCGAACAAAACATTCAGTACTTC.

This clone was found a few times. The chain combines TRBV19 with TRBJ2-6; D gene uncertain. The V gene's germline CDR1 is LNHDA and CDR2 SQIVND (reference sequence). Trimming took off 0 bases at V and 0 bases at J, with 12 bases between the two ends. This CDR3 spans 18 amino acids. CDR3 protein: CASSIDRFTSSGANVLTF. CDR3 nucleotides: TGTGCCAGTAGTATAGATCGCTTCACGAGCTCTGGGGCCAACGTCCTGACTTTC.

This clone was seen only a few times. This sequence joins TRBV12-5 and TRBJ2-1, with 7 bases that match TRBD1. V was pared by 11 bases and J by 0 bases, with 4 bases of the junction left unmatched. This CDR3 has 13 amino acids. Germline CDR1 is LGHNT and CDR2 is FRNRAP. This CDR3 is CASAGGSYNEQFF. CDR3 in DNA: TGTGCTTCTGCAGGGGGCTCCTACAATGAGCAGTTCTTC.

This clone was found a few times. CDR3 sequence: CAISGLSNTGELFF. The CDR3 region has the DNA TGTGCCATCAGTGGTCTAAGTAACACCGGGGAGCTGTTTTTT. The chain carries TRBV10-3 and TRBJ2-2, with unresolved D. Trimming removed 4 bases at V and 2 bases at J, with 8 bases between. This CDR3 is built from 14 residues. Looked up from germline, CDR1 is ENHRY and CDR2 is SYGVKD.

CDR3 loop: CASSLVVGYGYTF. The DNA for the CDR3 is TGTGCCAGCAGCTTGGTGGTCGGTTATGGCTACACCTTC. The rearrangement joins TRBV5-6 to TRBJ1-2; the D is unclear. Germline loops: CDR1 SGHDT, CDR2 YYEEEE. This CDR3 spans 13 amino acids. Trimming took off 0 bases at V and 5 bases at J, with 8 bases between the two ends.

The J gene is TRBJ1-5, the V gene TRBV7-9; 8 bases agree with TRBD1. The CDR3 consists of 18 residues. In germline, CDR1 is SEHNR, CDR2 FQNEAQ (reference sequence). V shed 5 bases and J 4 bases; nucleotides not matched to a gene: 16. CDR3 region: CASSPRLRTGRTNQPQHF. The CDR3, as DNA: TGTGCCAGCAGCCCCCGACTGAGGACAGGGAGGACAAATCAGCCCCAGCATTTT.

The V and J genes are TRBV4-1 and TRBJ2-7, with D hard to call. CDR3 length: 16 amino acids. The germline V and J ends were trimmed by 4 bases and 3 bases, with 19 bases remaining between them. From germline, CDR1 is MGHRA and CDR2 YSYEKL. CDR3 loop: CASSPSPADGSYEQYF. As DNA, the CDR3 is TGCGCCAGCAGCCCGTCTCCAGCAGATGGAAGCTACGAGCAGTACTTC.

This clone was counted only a few times. The chain is built from TRBV5-1 and TRBJ2-2, with a weak D call TRBD2 (6 bases). The CDR3 totals 16 residues. Germline assignment: CDR1 SGHRS and CDR2 YFSETQ. Trimming removed 0 bases from V and 3 bases from J, with 12 bases in between. The CDR3 spells CASSLAGTPYTGELFF. DNA of the CDR3: TGCGCCAGCAGCTTGGCAGGGACTCCCTACACCGGGGAGCTGTTTTTT. The complete variable domain, with remaining parts taken from reference TRBV5-1 and TRBJ2-2, reads KAGVTQTPRYLIKTRGQQVTLSCSPISGHRSVSWYQQTPGQGLQFLFEYFSETQRNKGNFPGRFSGRQFSNSRSEMNVSTLELGDSALYLCASSLAGTPYTGELFFGEGSRLTVL.

J is TRBJ2-1 and V is TRBV5-1, with a possible D match to TRBD2 (6 bases). Trimming pared 4 bases from V and 1 base from J, leaving 12 bases between. The CDR3 is 15 residues long. Germline V gene sequence: CDR1 SGHRS, CDR2 YFSETQ. In DNA form, the CDR3 reads TGCGCCAGCAGCGGAGGGACCAGTTCCTACAATGAGCAGTTCTTC. Amino acids: CASSGGTSSYNEQFF.

This clone was seen a few times. The V call is TRBV30, the J call TRBJ2-7; 7 positions match TRBD1. The CDR3 extends over 11 amino acids. V trimming: 7 bases; J trimming: 7 bases; junction bases outside the gene matches: 7. Per the germline V gene, CDR1 is GTSNPN and CDR2 is SVGIG (reference sequence). The CDR3 here is CAYHRGLEQYF. The CDR3 coding sequence is TGTGCCTATCACAGGGGTCTTGAGCAGTACTTC.

Only a few counts were recorded for this clone. The rearrangement uses TRBV4-3 and TRBJ2-1, with TRBD2 matching over 9 bases. V lost 4 bases and J lost 4; bases outside the gene matches: 8. Germline V CDR1 and CDR2: LGHNA, YSLEER. The CDR3 is 16 amino acids. CDR3 residues: CASSLRTSGLYNEQFF. The CDR3, as DNA: TGCGCCAGCAGCCTGAGAACTAGCGGGCTATACAATGAGCAGTTCTTC.

This clone was detected a few times. The chain combines TRBV9 with TRBJ2-5, with D unclear. This CDR3 contains 14 residues. V was cut by 4 bases and J by 3 bases, with 13 bases left in between. CDR1 is SGDLS and CDR2 is YYNGEE in the germline V gene. CDR3: CASSPLGREETQYF. CDR3 nucleotides: TGTGCCAGCAGCCCCCTCGGACGAGAAGAGACCCAGTACTTC.